These 13 T cell receptor beta chains originate from one sample sequenced in a study of radiation and T cells in renal cell carcinoma. TCRdb's table, derived via immunoSEQ multiplex PCR, lists solely in-frame clones and lacks some. The sample holds some 150,000 clones, roughly 83% seen once. The time point: baseline pretreatment blood. Documented treatment: 15 Gy SBRT to primary tumor, nephrectomy 4 weeks later. The sequencing used blood, collected from a patient whose treatment included radiotherapy and nephrectomy. These receptors originate from a woman aged 50 to 60 with renal cell carcinoma.

This chain joins TRBV5-6 and TRBJ2-7; either TRBD1 or TRBD2 may supply D (5 bases each). Between the trimmed V and J ends, which lost 2 bases and 2 bases, there was a span of 20 bases. Germline CDR1 and CDR2: SGHDT and YYEEEE. The CDR3 is 17 residues long. CDR3: CASSFKKTGPRAYEQYF. The CDR3 DNA reads as TGTGCCAGCAGCTTTAAGAAAACAGGCCCGAGGGCCTACGAGCAGTACTTC.

This chain joins TRBV18 and TRBJ1-2; TRBD1 aligns across 8 bases. Per the germline V gene, CDR1 is KGHSH and CDR2 is LQKENI. The CDR3 is made up of 16 amino acids. J lost 8 bases, V lost 2 bases, and 13 bases had no gene match. The DNA of the CDR3 is TGTGCCAGCTCACCATTTCAGGGGGCTGTTTTAGGAGGCTACACCTTC. Amino acids: CASSPFQGAVLGGYTF.

This clone was seen a few times. The chain is built from TRBV5-6 and TRBJ1-1, with a tentative D call TRBD1 (5 bases). The CDR3 length is 12 residues. The germline CDR1 and CDR2 sequences are SGHDT and YYEEEE. The V gene lost 4 bases and the J gene lost 7 bases, with 11 bases spanning the gap. In DNA form, the CDR3 reads TGTGCCAGCAGCAACCCGACAGTTGAAGCTTTCTTT. Translated, it gives CASSNPTVEAFF.

In DNA form, the CDR3 reads TGTGCCAGCAGCTTAGTAGTTTCGGGGGAGCTGTTTTTT. It yields the protein CASSLVVSGELFF. The V call is TRBV7-2, the J call TRBJ2-2; D is uncertain. Germline CDR1 reads SGHTA; CDR2 reads FQGNSA. The V gene lost 1 base and the J gene lost 8 bases, with 8 bases spanning the gap. The CDR3 contains 13 residues.

This chain links TRBV30 with TRBJ1-4; D might be TRBD1 (5 bases). Per germline, CDR1 GTSNPN and CDR2 SVGIG (reference sequence). V gave up 0 bases and J gave up 8 bases, with 10 bases separating them. The CDR3 totals 13 residues. CDR3 protein: CAWSVQVLEKLFF. In DNA, the CDR3 is TGTGCCTGGAGTGTACAGGTGTTAGAAAAACTGTTTTTT.

The chain carries TRBV5-1 and TRBJ2-5; D is unclear. V was cut by 2 bases and J by 2 bases, with 7 bases left in between. The CDR3 covers 13 residues. CDR1 is SGHRS, CDR2 YFSETQ, per germline. CDR3 sequence: CASSFQQQETQYF. CDR3 in DNA: TGCGCCAGCAGCTTTCAACAGCAAGAGACCCAGTACTTC.

The chain is built from TRBV2 and TRBJ2-5; the match to TRBD1 covers 10 bases. V shed 6 bases, J shed 4 bases, and the junction held 8 bases outside the gene matches. Germline V gives CDR1 SNHLY, CDR2 FYNNEI. The CDR3 sequence is 15 residues long. The CDR3 bases are TGTGCCAGCAGGCCTGGACAGGGGGTAAGAGAGACCCAGTACTTC. It yields the protein CASRPGQGVRETQYF.

There are a few counts of this clone. The chain employs TRBV5-1 and TRBJ2-3; D could derive from TRBD1 or TRBD2 (5 bases each). There are 15 residues in the CDR3. CDR1 and CDR2 (germline): SGHRS, YFSETQ. Between the trimmed V and J ends, which lost 5 bases and 1 base, there was a span of 14 bases. CDR3 nucleotides: TGCGCCAGCAGGTCCGGGGCGGAGGGCACAGATACGCAGTATTTT. It encodes CASRSGAEGTDTQYF. Together with reference TRBV5-1 and TRBJ2-3, the CDR3 gives the full variable domain: KAGVTQTPRYLIKTRGQQVTLSCSPISGHRSVSWYQQTPGQGLQFLFEYFSETQRNKGNFPGRFSGRQFSNSRSEMNVSTLELGDSALYLCASRSGAEGTDTQYFGPGTRLTVL.

This CDR3 reads CASSLVFSSYTF. The CDR3 bases are TGTGCCAGCAGCTTAGTTTTTTCTAGCTACACCTTC. This sequence joins TRBV7-8 and TRBJ1-2; no clear D. The V end was cut by 1 base, the J end by 9 bases, with 9 bases between. This CDR3 has 12 amino acids. Per germline, CDR1 SGHVS and CDR2 FQNEAQ.

V gene TRBV5-1 combines with J gene TRBJ1-2; 8 bases align to TRBD1. In germline, CDR1 is SGHRS, CDR2 YFSETQ. The CDR3 loop spans 14 amino acids. V dropped 1 base and J dropped 4; count of bases not matched to a gene: 3. CDR3 nucleotide sequence: TGCGCCAGCAGCTTGTCGGACAGGGTCTATGGCTACACCTTC. Amino acid sequence: CASSLSDRVYGYTF.

This clone is a singleton in its sample. The CDR3 region is CASQDREVSYTF. The CDR3 bases are TGTGCCAGCCAGGACAGGGAAGTTAGCTACACCTTC. The chain joins TRBV6-6 to TRBJ1-2; 8 nucleotides line up with TRBD1. The CDR3 is 12 residues long. Germline loops: CDR1 MNHNY, CDR2 SVGAGI (reference sequence). With V trimmed by 8 bases and J by 9 bases, 8 bases remained unmatched.

The chain combines TRBV6-6 with TRBJ1-3; D is uncertain. Germline values: CDR1 MNHNY, CDR2 SVGAGI (reference sequence). V lost 2 bases and J lost 2, with 10 bases in between. This CDR3 has 15 amino acids. As DNA, the CDR3 is TGTGCCAGCAGTTACGACACCGGGGCTGGAAACACCATATATTTT. Encoded protein: CASSYDTGAGNTIYF.

This chain joins TRBV7-2 and TRBJ1-1; D gene ambiguous. This CDR3 has 13 amino acids. Trimming removed 5 bases from V and 12 bases from J, with 19 bases in between. Germline V gene lookup returns CDR1 SGHTA and CDR2 FQGNSA. CDR3 protein: CASSLPALRVPFF. CDR3 DNA sequence: TGTGCCAGCAGCCTTCCCGCCTTAAGAGTTCCTTTCTTT.